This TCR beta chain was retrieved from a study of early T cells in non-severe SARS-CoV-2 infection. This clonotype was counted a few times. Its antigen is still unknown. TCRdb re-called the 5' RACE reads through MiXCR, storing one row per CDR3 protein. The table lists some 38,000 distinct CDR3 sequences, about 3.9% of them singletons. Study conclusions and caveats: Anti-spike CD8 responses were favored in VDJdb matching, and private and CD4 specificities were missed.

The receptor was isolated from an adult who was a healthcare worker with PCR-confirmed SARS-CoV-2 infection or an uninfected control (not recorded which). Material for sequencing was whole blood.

CDR3 DNA sequence: TGTGCCAGCAGTCCGTACCGGGACAGGGCAAATGAGCAGTTCTTC. Translated: CASSPYRDRANEQFF. This rearrangement joins TRBV27 to TRBJ2-1, with TRBD1 matching over 9 bases. CDR1 MNHEY and CDR2 SMNVEV come from the germline V gene (reference sequence). The CDR3 is 15 residues long. The V and J ends lost 5 bases and 7 bases, in that order; junction bases with no gene match: 9.